This T cell receptor beta chain was recorded in a study of OX40 agonist ivuxolimab in advanced cancers. Looking at the study overall: The study enrolled dose-escalation patients with hepatocellular carcinoma, melanoma, renal cell or head and neck cancer. Patients were approximately 80% male with ages roughly 20 to 90, mean about 60. Study observations and caveats: Low normalized clonal expansion also occurred in some nonresponding patients.

Repertoires were generated with immunoSEQ multiplex PCR, while TCRdb's copy carries only in-frame clones and drops some. The data show over 100,000 clones, approximately 90% seen once. The length of the CDR3 is 15 residues. The germline V gene encodes CDR1 SNHLY and CDR2 FYNNEI. Trimming took 4 bases from V and 2 from J, leaving 11 bases between them. Comment on this clone: As yet, its antigen is unknown.

The receptor's source is an adult with an advanced solid tumor such as melanoma, head and neck, liver or kidney cancer. Sample: CD4+ or CD8+ T cells sorted from blood, taken in a trial of the OX40 agonist ivuxolimab. The rearrangement uses TRBV2 and TRBJ2-2; D not resolved. The CDR3 sequence: CASSAGRVNTGELFF. As DNA, the CDR3 is TGTGCCAGCAGTGCCGGACGGGTAAACACCGGGGAGCTGTTTTTT.